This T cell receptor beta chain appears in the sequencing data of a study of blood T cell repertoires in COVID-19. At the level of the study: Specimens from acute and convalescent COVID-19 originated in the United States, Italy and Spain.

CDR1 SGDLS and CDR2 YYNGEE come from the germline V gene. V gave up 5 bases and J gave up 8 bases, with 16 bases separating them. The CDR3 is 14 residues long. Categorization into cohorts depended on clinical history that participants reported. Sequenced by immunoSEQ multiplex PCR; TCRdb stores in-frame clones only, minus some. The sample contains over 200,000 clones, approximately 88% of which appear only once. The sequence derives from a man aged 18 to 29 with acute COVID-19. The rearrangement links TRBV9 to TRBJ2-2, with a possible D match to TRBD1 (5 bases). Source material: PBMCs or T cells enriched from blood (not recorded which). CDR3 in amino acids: CASRDTPEVGELFF. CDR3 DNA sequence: TGTGCCAGCAGGGACACTCCCGAAGTGGGGGAGCTGTTTTTT.